This entry lists 5 T cell receptor beta chains sequenced from one sample in a study of blood T cell repertoires in COVID-19. Repertoires were generated with immunoSEQ multiplex PCR, while TCRdb's copy carries only in-frame clones and drops some. The data contain 73,000 or so clones, roughly 84% of them singletons. The sequenced sample was peripheral blood. These receptors came from a woman aged 60-75 years with acute or convalescent COVID-19.

About this clone: Germline and junction disagree at one end, which may indicate a read error. This chain connects TRBV7-8 to TRBJ1-3; 9 bases line up with TRBD1. CDR3 length: 17 amino acids. Per germline, CDR1 SGHVS and CDR2 FQNEAQ. The CDR3 DNA reads as TGTGCCAGCAGCCTAGCCGGGACAGGGAATACTGGAAACACCATATATTTT. This translates into CASSLAGTGNTGNTIYF. The whole variable domain, remainder taken from reference TRBV7-8 and TRBJ1-3, is GAGVSQSPRYKVAKRGQDVALRCDPISGHVSLFWYQQALGQGPEFLTYFQNEAQLDKSGLPSDRFFAERPEGSVSTLKIQRTQQEDSAVYLCASSLAGTGNTGNTIYFGEGSWLTVV.

This sequence joins TRBV18 and TRBJ1-1; weak D call: TRBD1 (6 bases). The CDR3 spans 15 residues. V was cut by 6 bases and J by 1 base, with 15 bases left in between. The germline gives CDR1 KGHSH, CDR2 LQKENI. The CDR3 region has the DNA TGTGCCAGCTCCCGACTCCAGGGGTCGAACACTGAAGCTTTCTTT. Translation: CASSRLQGSNTEAFF.

V is TRBV19 and J is TRBJ2-1; D is perhaps TRBD1 (5 bases). V was shortened by 7 bases and J by 5 bases, with 15 bases between the two germline ends. Germline CDR1 is LNHDA and CDR2 is SQIVND (reference sequence). CDR3 length equals 14 residues. CDR3 nucleotides: TGTGCCAGTAAGTCTGAGCAGGGTAACAATGAGCAGTTCTTC. Residues: CASKSEQGNNEQFF. Full variable domain (remainder filled in from reference TRBV19 and TRBJ2-1): DGGITQSPKYLFRKEGQNVTLSCEQNLNHDAMYWYRQDPGQGLRLIYYSQIVNDFQKGDIAEGYSVSREKKESFPLTVTSAQKNPTAFYLCASKSEQGNNEQFFGPGTRLTVL.

The chain carries TRBV19 and TRBJ2-2; 7 positions match TRBD1. In germline, CDR1 is LNHDA, CDR2 SQIVND (reference sequence). Trimming removed 5 bases from V and 0 bases from J; junction bases left unmatched: 12. The CDR3 covers 18 residues. Here the CDR3 DNA reads TGTGCCAGTAGTGCCGAGAACAAGGGACAGCCGAACACCGGGGAGCTGTTTTTT. Protein sequence: CASSAENKGQPNTGELFF.

This clone showed up just once. This chain uses TRBV7-9 with TRBJ2-6; 7 bases fit TRBD1. The CDR3 consists of 16 residues. Germline V CDR1 and CDR2: SEHNR, FQNEAQ (reference sequence). Germline trimming cut 4 bases from V and 0 bases from J; bases unmatched to any gene: 3. Here the CDR3 reads CASSSTGASGANVLTF. CDR3 DNA: TGTGCCAGCAGCTCCACAGGGGCCTCTGGGGCCAACGTCCTGACTTTC.